Listed here is a single T cell receptor beta chain. The source of the sample is a study of control samples from healthy donors and cancer patients. Only in-frame clones appear in the TCRdb table, and some are missing; sequencing was by immunoSEQ multiplex PCR. The sample holds 40,000 to 55,000 clones, approximately 89% seen once. This CDR3 comprises 12 residues. Per the germline V gene, CDR1 is WSHSY and CDR2 is SAAADI. V was cut by 4 bases and J by 5 bases, with 8 bases left in between. The sample consisted of PBMCs. The V and J genes are TRBV10-2 and TRBJ1-1; D might be TRBD1 (6 bases). The receptor was isolated from a man in his forties or fifties with colorectal cancer. This chain's CDR3 is CASSVQGTEAFF. In DNA form, the CDR3 reads TGCGCCAGCAGTGTACAGGGAACTGAAGCTTTCTTT.